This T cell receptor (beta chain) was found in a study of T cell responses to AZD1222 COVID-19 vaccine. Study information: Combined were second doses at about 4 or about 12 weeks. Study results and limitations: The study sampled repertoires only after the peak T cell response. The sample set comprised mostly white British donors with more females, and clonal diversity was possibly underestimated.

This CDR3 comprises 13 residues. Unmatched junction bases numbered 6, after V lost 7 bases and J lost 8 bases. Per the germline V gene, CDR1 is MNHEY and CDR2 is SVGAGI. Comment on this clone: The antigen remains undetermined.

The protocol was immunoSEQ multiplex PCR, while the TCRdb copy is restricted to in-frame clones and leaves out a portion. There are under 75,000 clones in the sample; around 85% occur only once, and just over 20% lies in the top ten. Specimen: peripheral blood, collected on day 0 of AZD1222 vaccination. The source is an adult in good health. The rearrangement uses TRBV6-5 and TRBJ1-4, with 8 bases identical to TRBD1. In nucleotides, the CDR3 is TGTGCCAGCACGAGACAGGGGAGCGAAAAACTGTTTTTT. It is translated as CASTRQGSEKLFF.